Listed below are T cell receptor beta chains from one sample, sequenced in a study of blood T cell repertoires in COVID-19. Measured with immunoSEQ multiplex PCR; TCRdb has only the in-frame clones, and not every one. Of some 180,000 clones listed, approximately 85% were seen once; the top ten hold around 8%. Material: peripheral blood. The receptors derive from a woman in her sixties with acute or convalescent COVID-19. Each CDR3 is given with its conserved first and last residue. A D gene is named only where the DNA matches it firmly. Rows may omit the clone size; those that give it use once, few, many or a size class.

.	few	15	TRBV5-1	TRBJ2-3	TGCGCCAGCAGCGCAGGAATTTCTAGCACAGATACGCAGTATTTT	CASSAGISSTDTQYF
.	.	13	TRBV9	TRBJ1-3	TGTGCCAGCAGCAAACCGGGGGGAAACACCATATATTTT	CASSKPGGNTIYF
.	once	15	TRBV5-1	TRBJ2-1	TGCGCCAGCAGCCCGCAGGGAGGTCGAATCAATGAGCAGTTCTTC	CASSPQGGRINEQFF
.	.	15	TRBV28	TRBJ2-3	TGTGCCAGCCTTAGGGCGGGCGGTAGCACAGATACGCAGTATTTT	CASLRAGGSTDTQYF
.	once	14	TRBV2	TRBJ2-1	TGTGCCAGCAACCGGGACACAGTAAACAATGAGCAGTTCTTC	CASNRDTVNNEQFF
.	once	12	TRBV6-6	TRBJ1-2	TGTGCCAGCAGTCCCGCTCGGGGGGGCTACACCTTC	CASSPARGGYTF
.	.	14	TRBV18	TRBJ1-4	TGTGCCAGCTCACCACTTCAGACTAATGAAAAACTGTTTTTT	CASSPLQTNEKLFF
.	.	12	TRBV2	TRBJ2-7	TGTGCCAGCAGTGATCGGGACTACGAGCAGTACTTC	CASSDRDYEQYF
.	.	16	TRBV19	TRBJ1-5	TGTGCCAGTAGCCTCCCACAGGGCAGGCTTAACCAGCCCCAGCATTTT	CASSLPQGRLNQPQHF
TRBD2	.	16	TRBV5-1	TRBJ2-1	TGCGCCAGCAGCTTTAGTGGGACTAGTCACCCCGTTGAGCAGTTCTTC	CASSFSGTSHPVEQFF
.	.	14	TRBV6-5	TRBJ2-1	TGTGCCAGCAGTTACTCAGGCGGCTACAATGAGCAGTTCTTC	CASSYSGGYNEQFF
.	.	15	TRBV28	TRBJ1-2	TGTGCCAGCAGTGGAACCGGCCCCAGGGTGACTGGCTACACCTTC	CASSGTGPRVTGYTF
TRBD2	.	18	TRBV5-4	TRBJ2-2	TGTGCCAGCAGCCCAGCGGGAGGCCCGGGCGGGAGAACCGGGGAGCTGTTTTTT	CASSPAGGPGGRTGELFF
.	.	14	TRBV11-2	TRBJ2-7	TGTGCCAGCAGCTTAGCCAGTGGTTCCTACGAGCAGTACTTC	CASSLASGSYEQYF
.	.	11	TRBV30	TRBJ1-2	TGTGCCTGGTACCGGGACTATGGCTACACCTTC	CAWYRDYGYTF
.	few	18	TRBV14	TRBJ2-1	TGTGCCAGCAGCCAAAGTTTAGGGTCGGGAAAATCCTACAATGAGCAGTTCTTC	CASSQSLGSGKSYNEQFF
.	.	15	TRBV28	TRBJ1-6	TGTGCCAGCAGTTTAGCACAGGGAAATGTATCACCCCTCCACTTT	CASSLAQGNVSPLHF
.	.	14	TRBV5-1	TRBJ2-5	TGCGCCAGCAGCTTCAGGGCGTACCAAGAGACCCAGTACTTC	CASSFRAYQETQYF
TRBD2	.	16	TRBV7-9	TRBJ2-1	TGTGCCAGCAGCTTAGAACCTGGACTAGCGAGGAATGAGCAGTTCTTC	CASSLEPGLARNEQFF
.	.	17	TRBV21-1	TRBJ1-4	TGTGCCAGCAGCAAAGGTGGCAGGGCAGGAACTAATGAAAAACTGTTTTTT	CASSKGGRAGTNEKLFF
TRBD1	.	15	TRBV7-3	TRBJ2-5	TGTGCCAGCAGCTTACACCTTGGACAGGGCGAGACCCAGTACTTC	CASSLHLGQGETQYF
.	few	14	TRBV27	TRBJ2-2	TGTGCCACCAAACCCTCGCGCCCGACCGGGGAGCTGTTTTTT	CATKPSRPTGELFF
TRBD1	.	14	TRBV15	TRBJ1-2	TGTGCCACCAGCAGAGGGGGACAGTGGAGTGGCTACACCTTC	CATSRGGQWSGYTF
TRBD2	.	16	TRBV9	TRBJ2-5	TGTGCCAGCAGCGTCGGGACTAGCGGGATCCAAGAGACCCAGTACTTC	CASSVGTSGIQETQYF
.	.	14	TRBV27	TRBJ1-1	TGTGCCAGCAGTTATTCAGGGGCGAGGACTGAAGCTTTCTTT	CASSYSGARTEAFF
.	once	12	TRBV29-1	TRBJ2-1	TGCAGCGTTTCTAGTCTTTGGGATGAGCAGTTCTTC	CSVSSLWDEQFF
TRBD1	once	13	TRBV2	TRBJ1-2	TGTGCCAGCAGTGTGGACAGGGGCGATGGCTACACCTTC	CASSVDRGDGYTF
.	few	16	TRBV5-1	TRBJ1-2	TGCGCCAGCAGCTTGGGAGGACTACCTGTTAACTATGGCTACACCTTC	CASSLGGLPVNYGYTF
.	.	11	TRBV5-5	TRBJ2-7	TGTGCCAGCAGGCAGGGCTACGAGCAGTACTTC	CASRQGYEQYF
TRBD1	.	15	TRBV28	TRBJ1-1	TGTGCCAGCAGTGTCCCAGGGGGCGCGAACACTGAAGCTTTCTTT	CASSVPGGANTEAFF
.	few	16	TRBV7-8	TRBJ1-1	TGTGCCAGCAGCTTGTTTATGCCGTTGAGGAACACTGAAGCTTTCTTT	CASSLFMPLRNTEAFF
.	few	16	TRBV5-1	TRBJ2-1	TGCGCCAGCAGCTTGGACCCCGCGGGCTCCTACAATGAGCAGTTCTTC	CASSLDPAGSYNEQFF
TRBD1	.	14	TRBV27	TRBJ1-5	TGTGCCAGCAGGCTACAGGGGGGCAATCAGCCCCAGCATTTT	CASRLQGGNQPQHF
TRBD1	.	13	TRBV12-3/TRBV12-4	TRBJ1-1	TGTGCCAGCAGGCTCGGGACAGTAGCTGAAGCTTTCTTT	CASRLGTVAEAFF
.	.	13	TRBV23-1	TRBJ1-2	TGCGCCCATAGGATAACCGACAGGCCTGTCTACACCTTC	CAHRITDRPVYTF
TRBD2	.	13	TRBV28	TRBJ2-7	TGTGCCACCCTTAGCGGGACCATCTACGAGCAGTACTTC	CATLSGTIYEQYF
.	.	12	TRBV5-8	TRBJ2-1	TGTGCCAGCAGCAATCAGTACAATGAGCAGTTCTTC	CASSNQYNEQFF
.	.	14	TRBV2	TRBJ1-5	TGTGCCAGCAGTGAAGGTAGGGGAAATCAGCCCCAGCATTTT	CASSEGRGNQPQHF
.	.	13	TRBV30	TRBJ1-5	TGTGCCTGGAGAGTAGGGGGGGATCAGCCCCAGCATTTT	CAWRVGGDQPQHF
.	.	14	TRBV19	TRBJ1-5	TGTGCCAGTAGTTCCTGGGGGGTAGGTCAGCCCCAGCATTTT	CASSSWGVGQPQHF
.	.	17	TRBV10-3	TRBJ1-4	TGTGCCATCAGTGAGCCCGGGGTGGGGAACCATAATGAAAAACTGTTTTTT	CAISEPGVGNHNEKLFF
.	.	16	TRBV7-8	TRBJ1-5	TGTGCCAGCAGCTTAACGTACAGACAGGAGGATCAGCCCCAGCATTTT	CASSLTYRQEDQPQHF
TRBD1	.	16	TRBV11-2	TRBJ2-4	TGTGCCAGCAGCTCCGGACAGGGGGCCCCCCCCGGCATTCAGTACTTC	CASSSGQGAPPGIQYF
TRBD1	.	14	TRBV6-5	TRBJ2-7	TGTGCCAGCAAACCCGGGACAGGGAATGACGAGCAGTACTTC	CASKPGTGNDEQYF
.	.	15	TRBV7-2	TRBJ2-4	TGTGCCAGCAGCGACGACCGCGGGACGCGCCACATTCAGTACTTC	CASSDDRGTRHIQYF
TRBD1	.	16	TRBV4-1	TRBJ1-2	TGCGCCAGCAGCCAGGTATTCAGACAGGGCCCCTATGGCTACACCTTC	CASSQVFRQGPYGYTF
.	.	15	TRBV3-1/TRBV3-2	TRBJ2-3	TGTGCCAGCAGCCCCTTGGGTCTGGAGACAGATACGCAGTATTTT	CASSPLGLETDTQYF
TRBD1	.	13	TRBV18	TRBJ1-2	TGTGCCAGCTCAACGGGACAGGGCGGCGGCTACACCTTC	CASSTGQGGGYTF
.	.	12	TRBV25-1	TRBJ1-5	TGTGCCAGCATACAGGTAAATCAGCCCCAGCATTTT	CASIQVNQPQHF
.	.	13	TRBV11-2	TRBJ1-1	TGTGCCAGCAGTTTAGAGTTAAACACTGAAGCTTTCTTT	CASSLELNTEAFF
.	.	15	TRBV7-9	TRBJ1-5	TGTGCCAGCAGCTCTGGCGAGGAGGGCAATCAGCCCCAGCATTTT	CASSSGEEGNQPQHF
.	.	13	TRBV28	TRBJ1-2	TGTGCCAGCAGTCCTAGGCCAGACTATGGCTACACCTTC	CASSPRPDYGYTF
TRBD1	.	16	TRBV6-5	TRBJ1-6	TGTGCCAGCAGTTACTCGGGGACAGGGGGAAATTCACCCCTCCACTTT	CASSYSGTGGNSPLHF
.	.	15	TRBV9	TRBJ2-2	TGTGCCAGCAGCGTAGGGTCAGGGAACACCGGGGAGCTGTTTTTT	CASSVGSGNTGELFF
.	.	12	TRBV7-9	TRBJ2-1	TGTGCCAGCAGTTATAGTGTCAATGAGCAGTTCTTC	CASSYSVNEQFF
TRBD1	.	15	TRBV19	TRBJ1-4	TGTGCCAGTAGTGCCCGACAGGGGAGAAATGAAAAACTGTTTTTT	CASSARQGRNEKLFF
TRBD2	few	16	TRBV7-8	TRBJ2-3	TGTGCCAGCAGCTTACAGACTAGCGGGAGCCCAGATACGCAGTATTTT	CASSLQTSGSPDTQYF
TRBD2	.	14	TRBV19	TRBJ2-3	TGTGCCAGTAGTACTAGCGGGAGTACAGATACGCAGTATTTT	CASSTSGSTDTQYF
.	.	17	TRBV3-1/TRBV3-2	TRBJ1-3	TGTGCCAGCAGCTCCCGGGGAGGCCCCATCTCTGGAAACACCATATATTTT	CASSSRGGPISGNTIYF